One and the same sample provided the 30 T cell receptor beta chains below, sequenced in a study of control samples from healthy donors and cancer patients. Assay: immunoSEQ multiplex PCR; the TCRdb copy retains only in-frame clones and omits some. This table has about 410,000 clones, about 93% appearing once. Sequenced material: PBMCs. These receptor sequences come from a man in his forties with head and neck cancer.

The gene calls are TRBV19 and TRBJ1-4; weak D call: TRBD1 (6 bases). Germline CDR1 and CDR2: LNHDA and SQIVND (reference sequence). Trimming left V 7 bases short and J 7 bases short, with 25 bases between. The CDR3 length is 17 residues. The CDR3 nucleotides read TGTGCCAGTACCACGGTTGGATGGGGGGCAGACGGTGAAAAACTGTTTTTT. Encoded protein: CASTTVGWGADGEKLFF.

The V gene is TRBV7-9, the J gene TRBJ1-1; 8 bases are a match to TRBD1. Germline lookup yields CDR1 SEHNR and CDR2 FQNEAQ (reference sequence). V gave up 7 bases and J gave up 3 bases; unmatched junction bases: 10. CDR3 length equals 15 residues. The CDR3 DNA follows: TGTGCCAGCATAGGACAGGGTACAACCGACACTGAAGCTTTCTTT. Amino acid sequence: CASIGQGTTDTEAFF.

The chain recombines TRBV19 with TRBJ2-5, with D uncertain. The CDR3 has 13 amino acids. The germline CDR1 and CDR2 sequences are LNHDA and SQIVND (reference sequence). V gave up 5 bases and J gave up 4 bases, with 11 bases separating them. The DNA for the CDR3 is TGTGCCAGTAGTTTCGGCCGCGGAGAGACCCAGTACTTC. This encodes CASSFGRGETQYF.

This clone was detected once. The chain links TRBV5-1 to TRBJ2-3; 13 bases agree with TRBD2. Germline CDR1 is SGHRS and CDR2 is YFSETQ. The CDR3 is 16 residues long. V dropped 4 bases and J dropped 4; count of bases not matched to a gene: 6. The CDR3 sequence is CASSATSGRASDTQYF. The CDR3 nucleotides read TGCGCCAGCAGCGCAACTAGCGGGAGGGCCTCAGATACGCAGTATTTT.

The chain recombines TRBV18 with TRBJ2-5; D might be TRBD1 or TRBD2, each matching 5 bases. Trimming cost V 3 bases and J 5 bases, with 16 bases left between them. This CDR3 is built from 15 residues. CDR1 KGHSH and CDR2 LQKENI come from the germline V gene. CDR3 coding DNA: TGTGCCAGCTCACCCGAGGGGAGTGCTTGGGAGACCCAGTACTTC. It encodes CASSPEGSAWETQYF.

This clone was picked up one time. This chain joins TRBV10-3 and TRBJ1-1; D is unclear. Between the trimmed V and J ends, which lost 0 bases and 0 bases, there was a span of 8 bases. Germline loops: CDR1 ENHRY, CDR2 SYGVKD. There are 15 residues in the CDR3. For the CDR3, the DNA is TGTGCCATCAGTGAGTCAGTCAGTATGAACACTGAAGCTTTCTTT. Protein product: CAISESVSMNTEAFF.

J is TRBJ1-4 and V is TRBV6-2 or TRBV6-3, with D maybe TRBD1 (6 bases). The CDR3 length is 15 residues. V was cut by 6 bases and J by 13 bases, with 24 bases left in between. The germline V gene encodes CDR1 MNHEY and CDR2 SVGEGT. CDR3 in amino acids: CASSLTGARRYGLFF. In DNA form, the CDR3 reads TGTGCCAGCAGCTTGACAGGCGCTAGGCGCTACGGACTGTTTTTT.

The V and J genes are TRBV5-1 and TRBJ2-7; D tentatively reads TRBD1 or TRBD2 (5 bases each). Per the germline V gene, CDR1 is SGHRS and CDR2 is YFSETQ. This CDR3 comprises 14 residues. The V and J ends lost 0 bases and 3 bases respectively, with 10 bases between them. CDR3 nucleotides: TGCGCCAGCAGCTTGGATGGGACCCGCTACGAGCAGTACTTC. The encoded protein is CASSLDGTRYEQYF.

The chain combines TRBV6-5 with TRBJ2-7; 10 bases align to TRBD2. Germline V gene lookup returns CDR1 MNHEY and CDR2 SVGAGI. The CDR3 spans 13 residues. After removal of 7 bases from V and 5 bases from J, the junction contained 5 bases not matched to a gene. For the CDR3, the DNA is TGTGCCAGCAAGCGGGAGGGTCTTGACGAGCAGTACTTC. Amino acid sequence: CASKREGLDEQYF.

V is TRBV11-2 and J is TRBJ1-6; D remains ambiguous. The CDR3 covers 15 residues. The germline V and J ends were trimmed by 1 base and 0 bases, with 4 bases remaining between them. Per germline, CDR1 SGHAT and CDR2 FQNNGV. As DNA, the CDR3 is TGTGCCAGCAGCTTAGGCCTCTCCTATAATTCACCCCTCCACTTT. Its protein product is CASSLGLSYNSPLHF.

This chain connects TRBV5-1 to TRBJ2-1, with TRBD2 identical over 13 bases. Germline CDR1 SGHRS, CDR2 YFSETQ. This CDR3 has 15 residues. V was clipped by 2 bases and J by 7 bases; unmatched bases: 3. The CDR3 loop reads CASSFGTSGINEQFF. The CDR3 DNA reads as TGCGCCAGCAGCTTCGGGACTAGCGGGATTAATGAGCAGTTCTTC.

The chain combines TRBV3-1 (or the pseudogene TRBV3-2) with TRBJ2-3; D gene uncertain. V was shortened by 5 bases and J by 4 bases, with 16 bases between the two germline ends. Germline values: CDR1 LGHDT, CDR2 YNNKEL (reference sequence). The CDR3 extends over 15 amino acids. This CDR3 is CASSSLELSADTQYF. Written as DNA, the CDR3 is TGTGCCAGCAGCTCACTGGAACTTTCAGCAGATACGCAGTATTTT.

CDR3 sequence: CAISESRTGELFF. The CDR3 coding sequence is TGTGCCATCAGTGAGTCGAGGACGGGGGAGCTGTTTTTT. This chain links TRBV10-3 with TRBJ2-2; D remains ambiguous. V was clipped by 0 bases and J by 8 bases, with 7 bases between them. The CDR3 extends over 13 amino acids. Germline V lookup: CDR1 ENHRY, CDR2 SYGVKD.

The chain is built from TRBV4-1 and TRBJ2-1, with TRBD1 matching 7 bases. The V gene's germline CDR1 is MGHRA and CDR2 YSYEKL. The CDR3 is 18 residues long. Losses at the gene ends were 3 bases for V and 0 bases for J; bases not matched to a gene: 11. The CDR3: CASSHQGQYRGSYNEQFF. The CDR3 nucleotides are TGCGCCAGCAGCCACCAGGGCCAGTACAGGGGCTCCTACAATGAGCAGTTCTTC.

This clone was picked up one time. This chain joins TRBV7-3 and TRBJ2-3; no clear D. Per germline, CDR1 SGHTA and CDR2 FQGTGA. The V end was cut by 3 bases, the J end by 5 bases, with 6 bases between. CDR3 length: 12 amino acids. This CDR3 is CASSFSRDTQYF. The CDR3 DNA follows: TGTGCCAGCAGCTTCTCACGAGATACGCAGTATTTT.

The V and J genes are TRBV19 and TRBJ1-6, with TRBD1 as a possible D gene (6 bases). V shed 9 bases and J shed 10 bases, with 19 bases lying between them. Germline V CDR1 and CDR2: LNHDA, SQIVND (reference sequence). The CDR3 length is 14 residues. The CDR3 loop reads CASVLQGGGSPLHF. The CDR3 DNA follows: TGTGCCAGCGTTTTACAGGGTGGAGGGTCACCCCTCCACTTT.

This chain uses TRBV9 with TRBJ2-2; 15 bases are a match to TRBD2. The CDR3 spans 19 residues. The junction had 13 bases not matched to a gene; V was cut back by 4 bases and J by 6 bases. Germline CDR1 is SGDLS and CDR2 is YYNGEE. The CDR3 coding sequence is TGTGCCAGCAGCCTCAGGACTAGCGGGGGGGCTGGTCGCTCCGGGGAGCTGTTTTTT. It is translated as CASSLRTSGGAGRSGELFF.

CDR3 loop: CASSNPGAGGGNEQFF. CDR3 nucleotides: TGTGCCAGCAGCAATCCCGGTGCGGGAGGGGGAAATGAGCAGTTCTTC. This sequence joins TRBV21-1 and TRBJ2-1; the table names TRBD2, a call not compared with the DNA. TRBV21-1 is a documented pseudogene. This CDR3 region has 16 residues.

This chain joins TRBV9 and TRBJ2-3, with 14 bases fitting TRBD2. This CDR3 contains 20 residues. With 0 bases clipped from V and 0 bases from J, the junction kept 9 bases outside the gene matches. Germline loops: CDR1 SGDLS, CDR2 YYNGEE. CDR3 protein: CASSVATGTSGGTSTDTQYF. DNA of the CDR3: TGTGCCAGCAGCGTAGCAACCGGGACTAGCGGGGGAACTAGCACAGATACGCAGTATTTT.

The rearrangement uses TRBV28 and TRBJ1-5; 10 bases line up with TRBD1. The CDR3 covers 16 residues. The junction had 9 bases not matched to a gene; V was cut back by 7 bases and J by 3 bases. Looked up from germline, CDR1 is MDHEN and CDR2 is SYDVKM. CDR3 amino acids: CASTIPGTGVNQPQHF. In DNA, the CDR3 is TGTGCCAGCACCATTCCCGGGACAGGGGTCAATCAGCCCCAGCATTTT. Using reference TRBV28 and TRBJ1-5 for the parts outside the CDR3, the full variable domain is DVKVTQSSRYLVKRTGEKVFLECVQDMDHENMFWYRQDPGLGLRLIYFSYDVKMKEKGDIPEGYSVSREKKERFSLILESASTNQTSMYLCASTIPGTGVNQPQHFGDGTRLSIL.

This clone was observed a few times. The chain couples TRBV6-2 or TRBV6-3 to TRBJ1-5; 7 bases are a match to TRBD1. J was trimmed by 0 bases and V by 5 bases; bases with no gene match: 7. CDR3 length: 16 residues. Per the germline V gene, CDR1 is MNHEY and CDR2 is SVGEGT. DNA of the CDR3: TGTGCCAGCAGTGACGGACAGGCGGCTAGCAATCAGCCCCAGCATTTT. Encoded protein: CASSDGQAASNQPQHF.

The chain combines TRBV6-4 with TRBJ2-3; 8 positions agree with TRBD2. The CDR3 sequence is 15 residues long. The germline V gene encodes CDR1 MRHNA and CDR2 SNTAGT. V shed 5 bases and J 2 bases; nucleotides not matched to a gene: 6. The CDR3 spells CASSRGGLNTDTQYF. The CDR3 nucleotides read TGTGCCAGCAGTCGGGGGGGCCTAAACACAGATACGCAGTATTTT.

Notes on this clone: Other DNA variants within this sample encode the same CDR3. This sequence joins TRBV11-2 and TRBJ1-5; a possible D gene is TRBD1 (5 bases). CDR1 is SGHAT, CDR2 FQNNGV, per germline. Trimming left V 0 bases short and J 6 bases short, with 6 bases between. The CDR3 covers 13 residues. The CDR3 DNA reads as TGTGCCAGCAGCTTAGATAGGGGTCAGCCCCAGCATTTT. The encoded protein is CASSLDRGQPQHF.

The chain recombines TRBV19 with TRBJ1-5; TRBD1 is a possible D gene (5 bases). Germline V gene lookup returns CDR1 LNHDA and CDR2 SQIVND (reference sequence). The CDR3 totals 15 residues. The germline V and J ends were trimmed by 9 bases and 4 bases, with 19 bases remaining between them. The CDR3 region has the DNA TGTGCCAGCAACTCAGGGCTTTGGGGAAATCAGCCCCAGCATTTT. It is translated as CASNSGLWGNQPQHF. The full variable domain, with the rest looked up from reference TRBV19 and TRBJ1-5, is DGGITQSPKYLFRKEGQNVTLSCEQNLNHDAMYWYRQDPGQGLRLIYYSQIVNDFQKGDIAEGYSVSREKKESFPLTVTSAQKNPTAFYLCASNSGLWGNQPQHFGDGTRLSIL.

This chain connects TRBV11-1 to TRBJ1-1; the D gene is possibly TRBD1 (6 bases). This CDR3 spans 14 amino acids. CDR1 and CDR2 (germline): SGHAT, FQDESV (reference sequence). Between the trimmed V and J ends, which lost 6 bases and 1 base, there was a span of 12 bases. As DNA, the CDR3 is TGTGCCAGCAGACTCACAGGGTGGAACACTGAAGCTTTCTTT. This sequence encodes CASRLTGWNTEAFF.

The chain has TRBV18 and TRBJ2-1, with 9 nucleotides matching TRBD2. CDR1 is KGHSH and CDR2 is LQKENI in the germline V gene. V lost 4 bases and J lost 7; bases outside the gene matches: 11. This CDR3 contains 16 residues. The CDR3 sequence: CASSLFGTSSFNEQFF. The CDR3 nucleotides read TGTGCCAGCTCACTTTTCGGGACTAGCTCCTTTAATGAGCAGTTCTTC.

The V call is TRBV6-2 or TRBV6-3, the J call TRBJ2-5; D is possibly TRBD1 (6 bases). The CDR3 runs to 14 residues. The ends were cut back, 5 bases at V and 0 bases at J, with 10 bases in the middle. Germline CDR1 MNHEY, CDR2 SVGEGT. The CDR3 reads CASSPDRYQETQYF. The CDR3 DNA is TGTGCCAGCAGTCCAGACAGGTACCAAGAGACCCAGTACTTC.

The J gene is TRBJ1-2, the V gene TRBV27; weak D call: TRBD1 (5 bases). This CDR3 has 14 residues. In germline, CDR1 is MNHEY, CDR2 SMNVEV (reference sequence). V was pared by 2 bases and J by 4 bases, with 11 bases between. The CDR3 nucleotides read TGTGCCAGCAGTTTAGGCGGGGCCTTCTATGGCTACACCTTC. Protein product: CASSLGGAFYGYTF.

The CDR3 loop is CASSLAITARVVLDNEQFF. CDR3 in DNA: TGCGCCAGCAGCTTGGCCATAACGGCCAGGGTGGTATTAGACAATGAGCAGTTCTTC. The chain recombines TRBV5-1 with TRBJ2-1, with D possibly being TRBD1 (5 bases). Trimming shortened V by 0 bases and J by 5 bases, and 24 bases separated the two germline ends. The CDR3 consists of 19 residues. Germline V gives CDR1 SGHRS, CDR2 YFSETQ.

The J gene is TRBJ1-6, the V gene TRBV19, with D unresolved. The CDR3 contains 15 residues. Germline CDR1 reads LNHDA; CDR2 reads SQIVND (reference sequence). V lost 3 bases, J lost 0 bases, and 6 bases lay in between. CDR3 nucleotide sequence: TGTGCCAGTAGTATGGTGAGCTCCTATAATTCACCCCTCCACTTT. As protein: CASSMVSSYNSPLHF.